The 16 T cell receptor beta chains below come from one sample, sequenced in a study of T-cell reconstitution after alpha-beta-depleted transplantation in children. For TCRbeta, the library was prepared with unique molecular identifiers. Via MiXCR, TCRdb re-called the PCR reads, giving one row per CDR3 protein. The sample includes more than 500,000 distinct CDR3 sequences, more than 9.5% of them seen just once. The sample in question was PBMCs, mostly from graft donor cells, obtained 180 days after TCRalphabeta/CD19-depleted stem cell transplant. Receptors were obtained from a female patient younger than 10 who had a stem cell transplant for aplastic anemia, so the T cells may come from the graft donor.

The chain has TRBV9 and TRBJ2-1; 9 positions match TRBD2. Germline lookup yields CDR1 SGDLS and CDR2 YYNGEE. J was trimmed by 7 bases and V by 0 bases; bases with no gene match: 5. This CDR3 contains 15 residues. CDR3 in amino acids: CASSVVASGVNEQFF. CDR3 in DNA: TGTGCCAGCAGCGTAGTGGCTAGCGGGGTGAATGAGCAGTTCTTC.

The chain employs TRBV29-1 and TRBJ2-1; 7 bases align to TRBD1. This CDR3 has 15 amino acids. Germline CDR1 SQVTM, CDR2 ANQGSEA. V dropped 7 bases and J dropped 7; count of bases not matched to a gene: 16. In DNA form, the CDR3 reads TGCAGCGCCTCACACAGGGGCGGTATGGGAAATGAGCAGTTCTTC. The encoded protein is CSASHRGGMGNEQFF.

The DNA of the CDR3 is TGTGCTAGTGGTTCCACCGGGGAGTATAATTCACCCCTCCACTTT. It codes for CASGSTGEYNSPLHF. The V gene is TRBV12-5, the J gene TRBJ1-6; D gene ambiguous. Germline V gene sequence: CDR1 LGHNT, CDR2 FRNRAP. Between the trimmed V and J ends, which lost 4 bases and 4 bases, there was a span of 11 bases. The CDR3 extends over 15 amino acids.

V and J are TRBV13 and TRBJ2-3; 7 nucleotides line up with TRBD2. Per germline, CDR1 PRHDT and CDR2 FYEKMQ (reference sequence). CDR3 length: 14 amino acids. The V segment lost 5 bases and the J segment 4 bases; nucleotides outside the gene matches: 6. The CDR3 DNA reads TGTGCCAGCAGCCCGGGACTACAATCAGATACGCAGTATTTT. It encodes CASSPGLQSDTQYF.

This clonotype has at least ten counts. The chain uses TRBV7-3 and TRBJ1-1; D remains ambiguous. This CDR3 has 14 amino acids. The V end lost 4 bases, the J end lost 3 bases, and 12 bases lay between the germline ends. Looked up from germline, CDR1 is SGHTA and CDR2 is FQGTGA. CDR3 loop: CASSSEGGYTEAFF. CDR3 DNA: TGTGCCAGCAGCTCGGAGGGAGGTTACACTGAAGCTTTCTTT.

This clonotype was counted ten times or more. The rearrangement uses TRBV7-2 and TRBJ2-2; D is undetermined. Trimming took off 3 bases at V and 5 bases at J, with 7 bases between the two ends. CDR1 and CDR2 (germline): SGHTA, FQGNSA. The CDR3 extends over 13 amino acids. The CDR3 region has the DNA TGTGCCAGCAGCTTCGGACCGACCGGGGAGCTGTTTTTT. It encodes CASSFGPTGELFF.

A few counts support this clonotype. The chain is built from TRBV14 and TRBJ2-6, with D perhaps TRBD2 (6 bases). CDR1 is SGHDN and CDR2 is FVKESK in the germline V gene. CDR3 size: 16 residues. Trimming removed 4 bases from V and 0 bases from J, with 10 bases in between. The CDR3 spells CASSPRDFSGANVLTF. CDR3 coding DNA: TGTGCCAGCAGCCCCAGGGACTTCTCTGGGGCCAACGTCCTGACTTTC.

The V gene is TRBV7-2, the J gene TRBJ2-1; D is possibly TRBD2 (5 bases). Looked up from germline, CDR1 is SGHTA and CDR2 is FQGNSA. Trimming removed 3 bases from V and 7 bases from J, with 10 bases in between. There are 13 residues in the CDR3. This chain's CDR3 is CASSFSGSNEQFF. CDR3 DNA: TGTGCCAGCAGCTTCTCGGGATCGAATGAGCAGTTCTTC.

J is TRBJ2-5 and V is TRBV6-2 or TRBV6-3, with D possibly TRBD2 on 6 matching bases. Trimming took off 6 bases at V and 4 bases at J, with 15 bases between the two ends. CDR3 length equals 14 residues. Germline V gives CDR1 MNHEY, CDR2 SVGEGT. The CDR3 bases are TGTGCCAGCAGGATACCGGGGGTAGGAGAGACCCAGTACTTC. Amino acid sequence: CASRIPGVGETQYF.

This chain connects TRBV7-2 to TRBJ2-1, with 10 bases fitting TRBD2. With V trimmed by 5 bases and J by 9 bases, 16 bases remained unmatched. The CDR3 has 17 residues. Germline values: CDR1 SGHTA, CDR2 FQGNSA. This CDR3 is CASSPSGAGGPVSEQFF. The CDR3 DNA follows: TGTGCCAGCAGCCCCTCAGGAGCGGGAGGGCCTGTCAGTGAGCAGTTCTTC.

The CDR3 protein is CASSQDSYRNTIYF. As DNA, the CDR3 is TGCGCCAGCAGCCAAGATAGTTACCGAAACACCATATATTTT. This chain joins TRBV4-3 and TRBJ1-3, with D hard to call. Looked up from germline, CDR1 is LGHNA and CDR2 is YSLEER. Trimming shortened V by 0 bases and J by 5 bases, and 8 bases separated the two germline ends. This CDR3 has 14 residues.

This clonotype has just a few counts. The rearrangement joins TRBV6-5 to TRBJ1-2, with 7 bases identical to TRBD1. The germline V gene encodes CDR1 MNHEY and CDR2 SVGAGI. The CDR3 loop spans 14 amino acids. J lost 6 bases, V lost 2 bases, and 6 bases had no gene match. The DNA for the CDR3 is TGTGCCAGCAGTTACCCGGGACAGACCGATGGCTACACCTTC. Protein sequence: CASSYPGQTDGYTF.

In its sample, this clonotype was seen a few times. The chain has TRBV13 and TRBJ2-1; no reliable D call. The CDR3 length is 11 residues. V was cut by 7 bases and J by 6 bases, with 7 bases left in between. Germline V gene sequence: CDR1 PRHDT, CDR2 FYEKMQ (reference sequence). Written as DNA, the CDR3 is TGTGCCAGCACCCAGACCAATGAGCAGTTCTTC. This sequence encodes CASTQTNEQFF.

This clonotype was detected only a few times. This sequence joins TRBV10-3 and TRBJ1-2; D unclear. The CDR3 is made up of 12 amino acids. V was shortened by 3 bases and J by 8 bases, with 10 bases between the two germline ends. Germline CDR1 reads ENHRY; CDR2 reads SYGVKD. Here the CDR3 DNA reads TGTGCCATCAGTGACCGAGGCTACGGCTACACCTTC. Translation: CAISDRGYGYTF.

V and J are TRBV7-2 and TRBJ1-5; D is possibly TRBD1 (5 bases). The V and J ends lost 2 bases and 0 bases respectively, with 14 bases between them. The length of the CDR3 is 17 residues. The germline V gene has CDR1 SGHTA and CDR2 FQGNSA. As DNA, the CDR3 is TGTGCCAGCAGCTTACCGGGGGTTTTCCTTAGCAATCAGCCCCAGCATTTT. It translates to CASSLPGVFLSNQPQHF. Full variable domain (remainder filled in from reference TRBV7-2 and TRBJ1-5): GAGVSQSPSNKVTEKGKDVELRCDPISGHTALYWYRQSLGQGLEFLIYFQGNSAPDKSGLPSDRFSAERTGGSVSTLTIQRTQQEDSAVYLCASSLPGVFLSNQPQHFGDGTRLSIL.

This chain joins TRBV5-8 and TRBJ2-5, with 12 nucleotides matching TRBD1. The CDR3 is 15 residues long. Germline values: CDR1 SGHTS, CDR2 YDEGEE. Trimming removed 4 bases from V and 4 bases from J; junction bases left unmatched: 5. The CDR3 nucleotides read TGTGCCAGCAGCCTCCGGGACAGGGGGCCAGAGACCCAGTACTTC. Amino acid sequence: CASSLRDRGPETQYF.